This is a list of T cell receptor beta chains from one sample in a study of CD8 T cells in ankylosing spondylitis. TCRdb used MiXCR to reprocess the 5' RACE reads, holding one entry per CDR3 protein. The table shows a few hundred thousand distinct CDR3 sequences, with 20% to 25% occurring only once. Sample: blood, either unsorted or a sorted T cell fraction (not recorded which). Source of these receptors: a male donor with ankylosing spondylitis. Each CDR3 is given with its conserved first and last residue. The order of the fields is CDR3 protein, CDR3 DNA, clone size, V gene, J gene, CDR3 length, D gene. The D gene is left open where the match is weak. Rows may omit the clone size; those that give it use once, few, many or a size class.

CASSLTSGLPDTQYF	TGTGCCAGCAGCTTAACTTCGGGACTACCAGATACGCAGTATTTT	few	TRBV7-2	TRBJ2-3	15	TRBD2
CASSFGQARTGNTIYF	TGTGCCAGCAGTTTTGGACAGGCCCGAACTGGAAACACCATATATTTT	NA	TRBV12-3/TRBV12-4	TRBJ1-3	16	TRBD1
CASNRDGGTEAFF	TGTGCCAGCAACCGGGATGGCGGCACTGAAGCTTTCTTT	many	TRBV12-3/TRBV12-4	TRBJ1-1	13	NA
CASSRGANTGELFF	TGTGCCAGCAGCCGGGGAGCGAACACCGGGGAGCTGTTTTTT	many	TRBV7-3	TRBJ2-2	14	NA
CASSVPGTPGLAGENEQFF	TGTGCCAGCAGCGTACCAGGCACACCGGGACTAGCGGGAGAGAATGAGCAGTTCTTC	NA	TRBV9	TRBJ2-1	19	TRBD2
CASSPSRGVHGYTF	TGTGCCAGCAGCCCGAGTCGGGGAGTCCACGGCTACACCTTC	NA	TRBV7-2	TRBJ1-2	14	NA
CASSHRGLAASSYNEQFF	TGCGCCAGCAGCCACCGCGGCCTAGCGGCTAGCTCCTACAATGAGCAGTTCTTC	NA	TRBV4-1	TRBJ2-1	18	TRBD2
CASSIRHRGVQETQYF	TGTGCCAGTAGTATAAGACACCGAGGGGTCCAAGAGACCCAGTACTTC	few	TRBV19	TRBJ2-5	16	NA
CASSLRNRDSTEAFF	TGTGCCAGCAGTTTAAGAAACCGGGACAGCACTGAAGCTTTCTTT	NA	TRBV27	TRBJ1-1	15	TRBD1
CASSGSGGNTIYF	TGTGCCAGCAGCGGCTCAGGGGGAAACACCATATATTTT	few	TRBV7-2	TRBJ1-3	13	NA
CASSQVGGRGGETQYF	TGTGCCAGCAGCCAAGTCGGGGGCCGAGGGGGAGAGACCCAGTACTTC	NA	TRBV4-2	TRBJ2-5	16	NA
CASSPRSPASPYEQYF	TGCGCCAGCAGCCCCCGGTCCCCCGCTTCCCCCTACGAGCAGTACTTC	few	TRBV23-1	TRBJ2-7	16	NA
CASSLLARGNSPLHF	TGTGCCAGCAGCTTACTAGCCAGGGGTAATTCACCCCTCCACTTT	once	TRBV7-3	TRBJ1-6	15	NA
CASSLTDRGSREQFF	TGTGCCAGCAGCCTCACCGACAGGGGTTCACGGGAGCAGTTCTTC	NA	TRBV12-3/TRBV12-4	TRBJ2-1	15	TRBD1
CASSSGGRGYGYTF	TGTGCCAGCAGTTCAGGGGGTCGGGGCTATGGCTACACCTTC	NA	TRBV6-5	TRBJ1-2	14	TRBD1
CASSERTSGSYEQYF	TGTGCCAGCAGCGAGAGGACTAGCGGGAGCTACGAGCAGTACTTC	few	TRBV2	TRBJ2-7	15	TRBD2
CSVEVEGTRGYTF	TGCAGCGTTGAAGTCGAAGGGACGCGAGGCTACACCTTC	NA	TRBV29-1	TRBJ1-2	13	NA
CASSQAAPGETGNTIYF	TGCGCCAGCAGCCAAGCGGCCCCGGGGGAAACTGGAAACACCATATATTTT	NA	TRBV4-3	TRBJ1-3	17	NA
CASGTSGRAPYEQYF	TGCGCCAGCGGGACTAGCGGGAGGGCACCCTACGAGCAGTACTTC	few	TRBV5-1	TRBJ2-7	15	TRBD2
CATSRDLIGDTQYF	TGTGCCACCAGCAGAGATCTTATTGGCGATACGCAGTATTTT	few	TRBV15	TRBJ2-3	14	NA
CASSFRVGVGVDEQYF	TGTGCCAGCAGTTTCCGGGTAGGGGTTGGAGTCGACGAGCAGTACTTC	once	TRBV28	TRBJ2-7	16	NA
CASSDTGTGYTGELFF	TGTGCCAGCAGCGATACCGGGACAGGATACACCGGGGAGCTGTTTTTT	few	TRBV5-6	TRBJ2-2	16	TRBD1
CSARVATDSNQPQHF	TGCAGTGCTAGAGTCGCGACAGATAGCAATCAGCCCCAGCATTTT	NA	TRBV20-1	TRBJ1-5	15	NA
CASSLEVGRNTGELFF	TGTGCCAGCAGTTTAGAGGTGGGACGGAACACCGGGGAGCTGTTTTTT	many	TRBV27	TRBJ2-2	16	NA
CSVKTRRDDPYEQYF	TGCAGCGTAAAGACCCGCCGGGACGATCCCTACGAGCAGTACTTC	few	TRBV29-1	TRBJ2-7	15	NA
CASRIPLRGMPYEQYF	TGTGCCAGCAGAATTCCCCTCCGGGGGATGCCCTACGAGCAGTACTTC	few	TRBV6-1	TRBJ2-7	16	NA
CASSRTRTGNYGYTF	TGTGCCAGCAGCCGCACAAGGACAGGGAACTATGGCTACACCTTC	NA	TRBV2	TRBJ1-2	15	TRBD1
CASSQGAYTDTQYF	TGCGCCAGCAGCCAGGGGGCATACACAGATACGCAGTATTTT	few	TRBV5-1	TRBJ2-3	14	TRBD1
CASSPSLAGGWNEQFF	TGTGCCAGCAGCCCTTCCCTAGCGGGAGGGTGGAATGAGCAGTTCTTC	NA	TRBV6-1	TRBJ2-1	16	TRBD2
CASSYPTTGTSGYTGELFF	TGTGCCAGCAGTTACCCCACCACCGGGACTAGCGGCTACACCGGGGAGCTGTTTTTT	few	TRBV6-2/TRBV6-3	TRBJ2-2	19	TRBD2
CASRYRGFVPNYGYTF	TGTGCCAGCCGGTACAGGGGTTTTGTCCCTAACTATGGCTACACCTTC	NA	TRBV27	TRBJ1-2	16	TRBD1
CASSPRGDYNEQFF	TGTGCCAGCAGTCCCCGGGGGGACTACAATGAGCAGTTCTTC	NA	TRBV2	TRBJ2-1	14	TRBD2
CASSRGGELFF	TGCGCCAGCAGCAGGGGCGGGGAGCTGTTTTTT	NA	TRBV4-1	TRBJ2-2	11	NA
CASSLVDGTDTQYF	TGCGCCAGCAGCTTGGTTGATGGGACAGATACGCAGTATTTT	NA	TRBV5-1	TRBJ2-3	14	NA
CASSLRGASGRAGRSDEQYF	TGTGCCAGCAGTTTAAGGGGGGCTAGCGGGAGGGCCGGGCGTAGCGACGAGCAGTACTTC	few	TRBV27	TRBJ2-7	20	TRBD2
CASSDTGVETQYF	TGTGCCAGCAGCGACACAGGGGTAGAGACCCAGTACTTC	few	TRBV9	TRBJ2-5	13	TRBD1
CATSDRQGETQYF	TGTGCCACCAGTGATCGACAGGGAGAGACCCAGTACTTC	many	TRBV24-1	TRBJ2-5	13	TRBD1
CSARLAGDYNEQFF	TGCAGTGCTAGACTAGCGGGGGATTACAATGAGCAGTTCTTC	NA	TRBV20-1	TRBJ2-1	14	TRBD2
CASSLEPRGENEQFF	TGTGCCAGCAGCTTAGAACCTAGGGGGGAGAATGAGCAGTTCTTC	NA	TRBV13	TRBJ2-1	15	NA
CSVRSTDSNQPQHF	TGCAGTGTCAGAAGCACGGATAGCAATCAGCCCCAGCATTTT	NA	TRBV20-1	TRBJ1-5	14	NA
CASSPPGRVLSGANVLTF	TGTGCCAGCAGCCCACCGGGGCGGGTCCTCTCGGGGGCCAACGTCCTGACTTTC	few	TRBV12-3/TRBV12-4	TRBJ2-6	18	NA
CSARRGASFPENTEAFF	TGCAGTGCCAGACGGGGGGCGTCTTTCCCAGAGAACACTGAAGCTTTCTTT	NA	TRBV20-1	TRBJ1-1	17	NA
CSARDAGDAAGELFF	TGCAGTGCTAGAGATGCAGGGGACGCTGCCGGGGAGCTGTTTTTT	NA	TRBV20-1	TRBJ2-2	15	NA